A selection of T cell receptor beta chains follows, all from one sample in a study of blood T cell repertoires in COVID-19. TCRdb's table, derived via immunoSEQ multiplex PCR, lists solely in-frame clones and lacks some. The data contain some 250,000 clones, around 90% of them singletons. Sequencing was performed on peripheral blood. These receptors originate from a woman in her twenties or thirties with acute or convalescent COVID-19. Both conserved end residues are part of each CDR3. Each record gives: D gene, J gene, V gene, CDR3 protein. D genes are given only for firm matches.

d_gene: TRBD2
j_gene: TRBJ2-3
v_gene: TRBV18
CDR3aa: CASSPGGASGRSTDTQYF

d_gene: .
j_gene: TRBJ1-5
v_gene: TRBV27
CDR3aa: CASSSGVGQPQHF

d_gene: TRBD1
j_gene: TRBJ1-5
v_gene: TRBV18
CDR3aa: CASSPATTGKDQPQHF

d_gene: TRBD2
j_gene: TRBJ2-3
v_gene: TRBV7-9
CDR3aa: CASSSSGSTDTQYF

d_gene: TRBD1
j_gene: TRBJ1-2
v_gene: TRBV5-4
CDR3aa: CASSLARDRSNYGYTF

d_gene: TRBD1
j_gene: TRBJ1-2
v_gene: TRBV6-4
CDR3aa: CASSRDRGDYGYTF

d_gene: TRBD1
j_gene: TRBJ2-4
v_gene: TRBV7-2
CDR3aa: CASSVADPWTGGGYIQYF

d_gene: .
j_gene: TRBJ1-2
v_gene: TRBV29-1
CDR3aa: CSVVSPGTKSGYTF

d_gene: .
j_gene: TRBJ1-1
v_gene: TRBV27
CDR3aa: CASSVKGARGTEAFF

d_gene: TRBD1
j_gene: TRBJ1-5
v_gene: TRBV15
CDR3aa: CATSRDRGRGQPQHF

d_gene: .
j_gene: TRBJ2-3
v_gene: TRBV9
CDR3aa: CASSVGGTDTQYF

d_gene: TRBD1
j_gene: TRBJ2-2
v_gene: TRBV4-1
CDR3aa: CASSQIGQGANTGELFF

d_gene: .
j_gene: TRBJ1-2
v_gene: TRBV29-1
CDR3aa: CSVPHKGGVDGYTF

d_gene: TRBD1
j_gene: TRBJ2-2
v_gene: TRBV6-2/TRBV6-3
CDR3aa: CASSYSTGTANTGELFF

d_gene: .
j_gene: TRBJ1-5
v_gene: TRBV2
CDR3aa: CASKGGDYSNQPQHF

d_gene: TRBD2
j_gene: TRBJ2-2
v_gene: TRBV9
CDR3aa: CASSNGLAETPHTGELFF

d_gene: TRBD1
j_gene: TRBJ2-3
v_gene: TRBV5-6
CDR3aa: CASSLRGTGADTQYF

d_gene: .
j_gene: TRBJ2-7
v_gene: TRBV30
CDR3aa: CAWRPPGQRVIDEQYF

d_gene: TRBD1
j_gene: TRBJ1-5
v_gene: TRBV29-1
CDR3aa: CSVVTGQGDSQPQHF

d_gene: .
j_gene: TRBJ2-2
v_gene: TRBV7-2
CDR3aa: CASSLSLRNTGELFF

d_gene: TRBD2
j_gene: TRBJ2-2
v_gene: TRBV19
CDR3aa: CASSSSGRPTGELFF

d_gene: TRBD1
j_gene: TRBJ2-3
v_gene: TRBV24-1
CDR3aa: CATSDPDRGPDTQYF

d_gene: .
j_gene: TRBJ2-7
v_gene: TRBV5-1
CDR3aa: CASGGGLGYEQYF